This paragraph covers one TCR beta chain sequence. This specimen comes from a study of blood T cell repertoires in COVID-19. The trim removed 8 bases at V and 2 bases at J, leaving 9 bases unmatched. The CDR3 has 16 residues. The germline V gene has CDR1 MRHNA and CDR2 SNTAGT. Original methodology: Amplified reference gene primers provided the basis for estimating nucleated cell counts. The repertoire was sequenced with immunoSEQ multiplex PCR; TCRdb's copy has only in-frame clones and lacks some. V and J calls and clone size follow that table, whereas D and trimming were derived from the DNA. The sample consists of about 37,000 clones, 75% to 90% of them appearing once.

The V call is TRBV6-4, the J call TRBJ2-1, with 10 bases lining up with TRBD2. The origin of this receptor is a human donor in a cohort sampled during active COVID-19. Sequencing was performed on peripheral blood. In nucleotides, the CDR3 is TGTGCCAGCTTAGGCCGGACTAGCGGCCCCTACAATGAGCAGTTCTTC. This encodes CASLGRTSGPYNEQFF.